A selection of T cell receptor beta chains follows, all from one sample in a study of T cells in Graves' hyperthyroidism and ophthalmopathy. TCRdb analysed the multiplex PCR reads with MiXCR anew, one entry per CDR3 protein. This repertoire shows around 690,000 distinct CDR3 sequences, around 21% found once; its top ten account for under 35%. Sequenced material: blood. Receptors were obtained from a young man with Graves' ophthalmopathy. The CDR3 runs from the conserved cysteine through the conserved F or W. A D gene is named only where the DNA matches it firmly. Size values are once, few and many counts, or a class for expanded clones, and some rows have none.

clone size,D gene,V gene,J gene,CDR3 DNA,CDR3 protein
many,-,TRBV12-3/TRBV12-4,TRBJ1-4,TGTGCCAGCAGTTCAGGACAGCCAACTAATGAAAAACTGTTTTTT,CASSSGQPTNEKLFF
few,-,TRBV11-2,TRBJ2-3,TGTGCCAGCAGCCCCTATGCTACTAGCTCCACAGATACGCAGTATTTT,CASSPYATSSTDTQYF
-,TRBD1,TRBV20-1,TRBJ2-2,TGCAGTGCTAGGACCCCCCGGGACAGGGCCTCAGGGGGGAACACCGGGGAGCTGTTTTTT,CSARTPRDRASGGNTGELFF
-,TRBD1,TRBV18,TRBJ2-7,TGTGCCAGCTCACCACCGACAGGGGGCTGGGAGCAGTACTTC,CASSPPTGGWEQYF
-,TRBD1,TRBV9,TRBJ1-2,TGTGCCAGCAGCGTAGGGACAGGGGAAAAGGCTAACTATGGCTACACCTTC,CASSVGTGEKANYGYTF
-,TRBD1,TRBV12-3/TRBV12-4,TRBJ2-1,TGTGCCAGCAGACCGGACAGGATATACAATGAGCAGTTCTTC,CASRPDRIYNEQFF
many,-,TRBV5-1,TRBJ2-7,TGCGCCAGCAGCTTGGGGGGGACGAGCACCGAGCAGTACTTC,CASSLGGTSTEQYF
many,-,TRBV7-2,TRBJ2-3,TGTGCCAGCAGCTATAGAGGGACACTTAGCACAGATACGCAGTATTTT,CASSYRGTLSTDTQYF
many,TRBD1,TRBV6-2/TRBV6-3,TRBJ2-5,TGTGCCACCGTGGGACAGCTCCAAGAGACCCAGTACTTC,CATVGQLQETQYF
-,-,TRBV6-1,TRBJ2-2,TGTGCCAGCAGTGTACCGAGGGGTACCGGGGAGCTGTTTTTT,CASSVPRGTGELFF
-,-,TRBV6-4,TRBJ1-3,TGTGCCAGCAGTGCAGGACACGGAAACACCATATATTTT,CASSAGHGNTIYF
few,-,TRBV11-2,TRBJ1-4,TGTGCCAGCAGCTTAGCGTTCGGAGAAAAACTGTTTTTT,CASSLAFGEKLFF
many,TRBD1,TRBV7-8,TRBJ1-1,TGTGCCAGCAGCTCAACAGGGGTGAGCGCTGAAGCTTTCTTT,CASSSTGVSAEAFF
many,-,TRBV5-1,TRBJ2-7,TGCGCCAGCAGCTTGGAGGCGTACTCCTACGAGCAGTACTTC,CASSLEAYSYEQYF
-,-,TRBV6-1,TRBJ1-6,TGTGCCTCCCTAGGGCGGAGCTCCTATAATTCACCCCTCCACTTT,CASLGRSSYNSPLHF
-,-,TRBV6-1,TRBJ1-6,TGTGCCAGCATCGTCTTCGACGGAGTTAATTCACCCCTCCACTTT,CASIVFDGVNSPLHF
few,-,TRBV5-6,TRBJ1-5,TGTGCCAGCAGCTTCTGGGGTCGAAGCAATCAGCCCCAGCATTTT,CASSFWGRSNQPQHF
few,-,TRBV6-2/TRBV6-3,TRBJ1-1,TGTGCCAGCAGTTACGGTATGATGGGAGCTTTCTTT,CASSYGMMGAFF
many,TRBD1,TRBV28,TRBJ1-3,TGTGCCAGCAGTTCCTGGGGACAGTTCTCTGGAAACACCATATATTTT,CASSSWGQFSGNTIYF
-,TRBD1,TRBV10-3,TRBJ2-5,TGTGCCATCAGGGACGGGACAGGTCAAGAGACCCAGTACTTC,CAIRDGTGQETQYF
once,-,TRBV7-2,TRBJ2-7,TGTGCCAGCAGCTTGAGGTTGAACGAGCAGTACTTC,CASSLRLNEQYF
-,TRBD1,TRBV6-1,TRBJ2-7,TGTGCCAGCAGGTCCTACAGGGGGAAGGAATACGAGCAGTACTTC,CASRSYRGKEYEQYF
-,TRBD2,TRBV29-1,TRBJ2-5,TGCAGCGTTGCTCGGGGACTAGCGGAAGAGACCCAGTACTTC,CSVARGLAEETQYF
-,-,TRBV6-5,TRBJ2-5,TGTGCCAGCAGTTACTCGATGGGGCAAGAGACCCAGTACTTC,CASSYSMGQETQYF
few,-,TRBV6-1,TRBJ2-7,TGTGCCAGCAGTGAAGGCGAAGTGGGTCGTCAGACCTGCTACGAGCAGTACTTC,CASSEGEVGRQTCYEQYF
-,TRBD2,TRBV7-9,TRBJ2-1,TGTGCCAGCAGCTTAGCCTTCCTGACTAGCGGGGCCGCCTACAATGAGCAGTTCTTC,CASSLAFLTSGAAYNEQFF